The subject of this entry is one T cell receptor beta chain. This sample was included in a study of T cell responses to AZD1222 COVID-19 vaccine. The CDR3 contains 15 residues. Trimming at V came to 6 bases and at J to 2 bases, leaving 7 bases not matched to a gene. CDR1 is MNHEY, CDR2 SMNVEV, per germline (reference sequence). Sequencing was performed with immunoSEQ multiplex PCR; in TCRdb, only in-frame clones are kept and a portion is missing. The repertoire consists of some 150,000 clones, with approximately 90% occurring once and the leading ten covering 4.4%. The specimen was peripheral blood, collected on day 0 of MenACWY control vaccination. This receptor was identified in an adult in good health. The V call is TRBV27, the J call TRBJ1-3; 7 bases line up with TRBD1. CDR3 in DNA: TGTGCCAGCAGCAGGAGGCAGGGGGCTGGAAACACCATATATTTT. It encodes CASSRRQGAGNTIYF.